Following are 29 T cell receptor beta chains from one sample sequenced in a study of blood T cells in healthy people across ages. Primed by a sample-barcoded 5' primer and a J-beta primer mix, a second PCR proceeded for roughly 6 to 12 cycles. TCRdb re-called the 5' RACE reads through MiXCR, storing one row per CDR3 protein. Of more than 900,000 distinct CDR3 sequences listed, around 25% were seen once; the top ten hold approximately 0.75%. These data were likewise used in another study, on T cells of mothers and their children.

The specimen was blood. These TCRs come from a girl aged 2-10 years in good health.

In its sample, this clonotype was seen a few times. The chain couples TRBV4-1 to TRBJ2-3; perhaps TRBD2 as D (5 bases). CDR1 and CDR2 (germline): MGHRA, YSYEKL. The CDR3 runs to 17 residues. V was pared by 2 bases and J by 1 base, with 16 bases between. The CDR3 DNA reads as TGCGCCAGCAGCCAAACGAGGGCTAGGGATCGCACAGATACGCAGTATTTT. Protein sequence: CASSQTRARDRTDTQYF.

This clonotype was observed a few times. The chain joins TRBV9 to TRBJ2-5; perhaps TRBD1 as D (5 bases). Germline CDR1 SGDLS, CDR2 YYNGEE. V shed 6 bases and J shed 4 bases, with 7 bases lying between them. This CDR3 comprises 11 residues. The CDR3 sequence: CASKGRETQYF. In DNA, the CDR3 is TGTGCCAGCAAGGGGCGAGAGACCCAGTACTTC. The full variable domain, with the rest looked up from reference TRBV9 and TRBJ2-5, is DSGVTQTPKHLITATGQRVTLRCSPRSGDLSVYWYQQSLDQGLQFLIQYYNGEERAKGNILERFSAQQFPDLHSELNLSSLELGDSALYFCASKGRETQYFGPGTRLLVL.

This clonotype was observed a handful of times. This may stem from a read error, because a much larger clone lies one nucleotide away. The chain employs TRBV4-3 and TRBJ1-2, with 9 bases identical to TRBD1. Per the germline V gene, CDR1 is LGHNA and CDR2 is YSLEER. The CDR3 runs to 15 residues. The CDR3 DNA reads as TGCGCCAACAGCCAAGATGGGACAGGGTACTATGGCTACACCTTC. Translating it yields CANSQDGTGYYGYTF.

V and J are TRBV29-1 and TRBJ2-5; D perhaps matches TRBD1 (6 bases). The last part of the DNA fits TRBJ2-7 better; the J call may be wrong. From germline, CDR1 is SQVTM and CDR2 ANQGSEA. This CDR3 has 11 amino acids. CDR3 bases: TGCAGCGTGTCGCCAGGGGACGAGCAGTACTTC. Its translation: CSVSPGDEQYF.

This clonotype was counted a few times. The V gene is TRBV20-1, the J gene TRBJ2-5; 7 bases line up with TRBD1. V was clipped by 3 bases and J by 5 bases; unmatched bases: 3. CDR1 is DFQATT, CDR2 SNEGSKA, per germline (reference sequence). The CDR3 covers 12 residues. The DNA of the CDR3 is TGCAGTGCTAGTGAGGGGGCGGAGACCCAGTACTTC. Translation: CSASEGAETQYF.

This clonotype has just a few counts. This chain joins TRBV13 and TRBJ2-5; a weak D match, TRBD2 (5 bases). The end of the DNA fits TRBJ2-7 better, so the J call may be wrong. Germline V lookup: CDR1 PRHDT, CDR2 FYEKMQ (reference sequence). The CDR3 length is 14 residues. For the CDR3, the DNA is TGTGCCAGCAGCTTAGAGAGGGCAGACTACGAGCAGTACTTC. Protein product: CASSLERADYEQYF.

The chain combines TRBV7-9 with TRBJ2-2, with D perhaps matching TRBD2 (5 bases). V lost 3 bases, J lost 4 bases, and 9 bases lay in between. The CDR3 contains 14 residues. Per the germline V gene, CDR1 is SEHNR and CDR2 is FQNEAQ (reference sequence). This chain's CDR3 is CASSFVGATGELFF. CDR3 nucleotide sequence: TGTGCCAGCAGCTTTGTGGGAGCCACCGGGGAGCTGTTTTTT.

This clonotype has ten or more counts. V is TRBV29-1 and J is TRBJ2-5; no reliable D call. CDR3 size: 10 residues. Germline V gene data show CDR1 as SQVTM and CDR2 as ANQGSEA. The ends were cut back, 4 bases at V and 1 base at J, with 1 base in the middle. In nucleotides, the CDR3 is TGCAGCGTTGTCCAAGAGACCCAGTACTTC. Protein sequence: CSVVQETQYF.

This chain connects TRBV20-1 to TRBJ2-5; D gene uncertain. The CDR3 loop spans 14 amino acids. The germline V gene encodes CDR1 DFQATT and CDR2 SNEGSKA (reference sequence). Trimming took off 1 base at V and 2 bases at J, with 11 bases between the two ends. CDR3 sequence (DNA): TGCAGTGCTAGAGGATCCAGGAGACAAGAGACCCAGTACTTC. This translates into CSARGSRRQETQYF.

In this sample, this clonotype turned up a few times. The rearrangement uses TRBV9 and TRBJ2-5; D unresolved. The assigned J gene may be wrong: the sequence end matches TRBJ2-7 better. The germline gives CDR1 SGDLS, CDR2 YYNGEE. The CDR3 is 14 residues long. The CDR3 region is CASSVSGATYEQYF. CDR3 nucleotide sequence: TGTGCCAGCAGCGTATCTGGCGCCACCTACGAGCAGTACTTC.

V usage is TRBV7-2 and J usage is TRBJ1-1; D possibly corresponds to TRBD1 (5 bases). CDR1 and CDR2 from the germline V gene are SGHTA and FQGNSA. The V end was cut by 5 bases, the J end by 4 bases, with 23 bases between. This CDR3 contains 17 residues. The CDR3, as DNA: TGTGCCAGCAGCATGTATGGCGGGGCCGGAGGGCGCACTGAAGCTTTCTTT. Amino acids: CASSMYGGAGGRTEAFF.

The chain is built from TRBV6-1 and TRBJ1-5, with 8 positions matching TRBD1. V was pared by 5 bases and J by 3 bases, with 9 bases of the junction left unmatched. CDR3 length equals 16 residues. From germline, CDR1 is MNHNS and CDR2 SASEGT. The CDR3 sequence is CASSPFGGQVNQPQHF. CDR3 bases: TGTGCCAGCAGTCCCTTTGGGGGACAGGTCAATCAGCCCCAGCATTTT.

The rearrangement uses TRBV7-3 and TRBJ2-2; unclear D gene. CDR3 length: 13 amino acids. Germline CDR1 SGHTA, CDR2 FQGTGA. The V end lost 4 bases, the J end lost 5 bases, and 8 bases lay between the germline ends. The CDR3 sequence: CASSSTLTGELFF. The CDR3 region has the DNA TGTGCCAGCAGCTCCACCTTAACCGGGGAGCTGTTTTTT. Using reference TRBV7-3 and TRBJ2-2 for the parts outside the CDR3, the full variable domain is GAGVSQTPSNKVTEKGKYVELRCDPISGHTALYWYRQSLGQGPEFLIYFQGTGAADDSGLPNDRFFAVRPEGSVSTLKIQRTERGDSAVYLCASSSTLTGELFFGEGSRLTVL.

This clonotype occurred a few times. The rearrangement links TRBV5-1 to TRBJ2-5; 8 bases match TRBD2. Germline lookup yields CDR1 SGHRS and CDR2 YFSETQ. V shed 4 bases and J 4 bases; nucleotides not matched to a gene: 12. The CDR3 runs 16 residues. The CDR3 nucleotides read TGCGCCAGCAGCGACGGGAGGGCGTTTAGGGGAGAGACCCAGTACTTC. This translates into CASSDGRAFRGETQYF.

The gene calls are TRBV6-5 and TRBJ2-3; D is perhaps TRBD2 (5 bases). The CDR3 is 13 amino acids. Trimming took off 3 bases at V and 7 bases at J, with 11 bases between the two ends. CDR1 is MNHEY, CDR2 SVGAGI, per germline. CDR3 sequence: CASSYRRGNTQYF. The CDR3 DNA sequence: TGTGCCAGCAGTTATCGCAGAGGGAATACGCAGTATTTT.

V is TRBV29-1 and J is TRBJ2-1; unclear D gene. V dropped 8 bases and J dropped 0 bases, with 20 bases sitting between them. This CDR3 region has 16 residues. CDR1 is SQVTM and CDR2 is ANQGSEA in the germline V gene. The CDR3 DNA is TGCAGCTCGTCGCGGACGATGGGCACCTCCTACAATGAGCAGTTCTTC. Amino acids: CSSSRTMGTSYNEQFF.

Notes on this clonotype: The junction departs from the called germline gene at one end, perhaps through a read error. The chain has TRBV4-1 and TRBJ2-7; 7 bases align to TRBD2. Germline V gene data show CDR1 as MGHRA and CDR2 as YSYEKL. The CDR3 length is 14 residues. This CDR3 is CTSSRGSGSYEQYF. The CDR3 DNA follows: TGCACCAGCAGCCGCGGGAGTGGCTCCTACGAGCAGTACTTC.

V and J are TRBV20-1 and TRBJ2-7, with 8 bases lining up with TRBD1. This CDR3 has 14 amino acids. CDR1 and CDR2 (germline): DFQATT, SNEGSKA (reference sequence). V lost 6 bases and J lost 6; bases outside the gene matches: 13. In DNA form, the CDR3 reads TGCAGTGCCGTACCGGGGACAGGAGTCCGCGAGCAGTACTTC. It is translated as CSAVPGTGVREQYF.

The sample holds a few counts of this clonotype. The chain employs TRBV7-2 and TRBJ1-1; D gene ambiguous. Trimming took off 7 bases at V and 0 bases at J, with 12 bases between the two ends. Germline CDR1 and CDR2: SGHTA and FQGNSA. The CDR3 length is 14 residues. CDR3 loop: CASTRYGVNTEAFF. In nucleotides, the CDR3 is TGTGCCAGCACGAGGTATGGGGTGAACACTGAAGCTTTCTTT.

This chain uses TRBV5-6 with TRBJ2-1; TRBD2 might be the D (5 bases). The CDR3 covers 18 residues. The germline gives CDR1 SGHDT, CDR2 YYEEEE. Trimming cost V 0 bases and J 5 bases, with 21 bases left between them. The CDR3 DNA reads as TGTGCCAGCAGCTTGGTGAGGGCATGGGGAACGAGACACAATGAGCAGTTCTTC. This translates into CASSLVRAWGTRHNEQFF.

J is TRBJ2-1 and V is TRBV7-2; D is undetermined. Trimming removed 1 base from V and 9 bases from J, with 25 bases in between. Per the germline V gene, CDR1 is SGHTA and CDR2 is FQGNSA. The CDR3 sequence is 18 residues long. The CDR3 region has the DNA TGTGCCAGCAGCTTAGAGGGCAGCACCATGGGTCCCCACGGTGAGCAGTTCTTC. This gives the protein CASSLEGSTMGPHGEQFF.

The sample holds a few counts of this clonotype. An end of the junction does not agree with germline; a read error may underlie this. The chain joins TRBV6-6 to TRBJ2-5; D gene uncertain. The better agreement between TRBJ2-7 and the DNA end casts doubt on the J call. The CDR3 runs 14 residues. The germline CDR1 and CDR2 sequences are MNHNY and SVGAGI (reference sequence). The CDR3 coding sequence is TGTGCCGGCAGTTACTTTCCGGTCTCCTACGAGCAGTACTTC. Amino acid sequence: CAGSYFPVSYEQYF.

This clonotype was seen a handful of times. As DNA, the CDR3 is TGTGCCAGCAGTGGATTTACTGAAGCTTTCTTT. The encoded protein is CASSGFTEAFF. The chain employs TRBV25-1 and TRBJ1-1; D unresolved. CDR3 length: 11 residues. From germline, CDR1 is MGHDK and CDR2 SYGVNS. V dropped 4 bases and J dropped 5 bases, with 5 bases sitting between them.

This clonotype was found a few times. This sequence joins TRBV29-1 and TRBJ2-5, with TRBD1 matching 9 bases. The DNA matches TRBJ2-1 better at its end, which makes the J call doubtful. This CDR3 contains 12 residues. From germline, CDR1 is SQVTM and CDR2 ANQGSEA. This chain's CDR3 is CSIGQGYNEQFF. CDR3 nucleotide sequence: TGCAGCATTGGACAGGGGTACAATGAGCAGTTCTTC.

This clonotype turned up a few times. This chain uses TRBV3-1 with TRBJ1-2, with a weak D call TRBD1 (5 bases). From germline, CDR1 is LGHDT and CDR2 YNNKEL (reference sequence). Trimming stripped 2 bases from V and 8 bases from J, with 18 bases between. This CDR3 spans 15 amino acids. The CDR3 DNA reads as TGTGCCAGCAGCCAATTCGACAGCGCAAAATTGGGCTACACCTTC. Residues: CASSQFDSAKLGYTF.

This clonotype was counted at least ten times. The chain links TRBV29-1 to TRBJ2-5; weak D call: TRBD2 (6 bases). The germline V gene has CDR1 SQVTM and CDR2 ANQGSEA. Trimming took off 7 bases at V and 3 bases at J, with 6 bases between the two ends. CDR3 size: 10 residues. DNA of the CDR3: TGCAGCGGGGGGGAAGAGACCCAGTACTTC. This codes for CSGGEETQYF.

This clonotype was counted only a few times. The junction differs from germline at one of its ends, possibly a read error. The gene calls are TRBV12-3 or TRBV12-4 and TRBJ2-4; 9 bases are a match to TRBD1. This CDR3 contains 17 residues. The CDR3 sequence is CTSSSRTGTGIKNIQYF. The CDR3 coding sequence is TGTACCAGCAGTTCTCGCACCGGGACAGGGATAAAAAACATTCAGTACTTC.

This chain connects TRBV20-1 to TRBJ1-2; D is undetermined. This CDR3 is built from 11 residues. V was pared by 6 bases and J by 3 bases, with 8 bases between. Germline loops: CDR1 DFQATT, CDR2 SNEGSKA (reference sequence). In DNA form, the CDR3 reads TGCAGTGCAAGAAGGGACTATGGCTACACCTTC. Encoded protein: CSARRDYGYTF.

In DNA form, the CDR3 reads TGTGCCAGCAGCCAATCCTTGACCCTTTTCGAAGCTTTCTTT. Translating gives CASSQSLTLFEAFF. The chain couples TRBV3-1 to TRBJ1-1; D ambiguous. Deletions cut 2 bases from V and 8 bases from J, with 15 bases between. Germline CDR1 reads LGHDT; CDR2 reads YNNKEL (reference sequence). CDR3 length: 14 amino acids.